This TCR beta chain was obtained from a study of cytomegalovirus exposure and HLA in healthy donors. Regarding this clone: Its specificity is not known.

Points from the study as a whole: Whilst most TCR sequences proved rare, a subset of public TCRs occurred across many donors. The study flagged about 150 TCR beta chains as cytomegalovirus-associated.

Some clones are missing from TCRdb's copy, which holds only in-frame ones; the method was immunoSEQ multiplex PCR. The sample has 90,000 to 120,000 clones, over 75% seen once. Germline lookup yields CDR1 MDHEN and CDR2 SYDVKM. The CDR3 runs 15 residues. With 4 bases removed from V and 5 bases from J, the gap between germline ends came to 14 bases. Sequencing was performed on PBMCs. This receptor was obtained from a woman aged 18-35 years in good health and CMV-seronegative. This chain connects TRBV28 to TRBJ1-4; D not certain. This CDR3 reads CASSSVGGMNEKLFF. The CDR3, as DNA: TGTGCCAGCAGTTCAGTGGGCGGGATGAATGAAAAACTGTTTTTT.